This T cell receptor beta chain was identified in a study of vaccination and CD4 T cells after COVID-19. The CDR3 extends over 16 amino acids. V lost 4 bases to trimming and J lost 1 base; unmatched junction nucleotides: 6. In germline, CDR1 is MNHEY, CDR2 SVGAGI. This clonotype was counted between two and nine times. Its target is unknown. Treatment here: roughly 11-day PBMC culture with coronavirus spike peptide pools or control peptides (ViraFEST assay). The Oncomine TCR Beta short-read assay generated sequence data from the DNA of cultured CD4+ T cells. One entry per CDR3 protein, called by TCRdb with MiXCR from the PCR reads. The sample lists just over 14,000 distinct CDR3 sequences, 50% to 55% seen once, with more than 10% in the top ten. General study findings and limits: Convalescent patients showed a median approximately 83% of reactive clones that were seen only post-vaccination.

This sequence joins TRBV6-5 and TRBJ1-2, with TRBD1 matching over 10 bases. The receptor was isolated from a human donor who had recovered from COVID-19. The source material was CD4+ T cells from blood, cultured in vitro. The CDR3 is CASSSMGQGLNYGYTF. CDR3 DNA sequence: TGTGCCAGCAGTTCGATGGGACAGGGGCTTAACTATGGCTACACCTTC.